This TCR beta chain was found in a study of regulatory T cells in long-lasting Graves disease. Study-level findings and limits: Newly diagnosed Graves' patients exceeded persistent ones in TCR diversity.

Germline CDR1 SEHNR, CDR2 FQNEAQ (reference sequence). The CDR3 is made up of 14 amino acids. Trimming removed 8 bases at V and 4 bases at J, with 17 bases between. The time point is: newly diagnosed GD, antithyroid drugs for less than 3 months. PBMCs provided the RNA from which the TCR library was made. Concerning this clonotype: Its antigen is unknown.

Relying on iRepertoire HTBI primers and Arm-PCR of CDR3 regions, the team built TCR beta libraries. TCRdb itself ran the multiplex PCR reads through MiXCR, one entry per CDR3 protein. This sample yields roughly 400,000 distinct CDR3 sequences, of which about 15% are seen a single time; over 7.5% belongs to the top ten. The same sample was also studied in work on T cells in Graves' hyperthyroidism and ophthalmopathy. As that study records: Hyperthyroidism was newly diagnosed in patients aged 18 to 65 (duration under 2 months). An initial round of RT-PCR targeting the TCR CDR3 relied on the HTBI primer set. In validation, the model predicted ophthalmopathy. These predictions came a median approximately six months before onset.

The chain uses TRBV7-9 and TRBJ1-1, with no clear D. The sample consisted of peripheral blood mononuclear cells (PBMCs), taken at new diagnosis, from a patient treated with antithyroid drugs. This clonotype was obtained from a woman in her forties with Graves disease. The CDR3: CASSTEGVATEAFF. DNA of the CDR3: TGTGCCAGCTCGACCGAGGGTGTGGCCACTGAAGCTTTCTTT. The entire variable domain, with the rest obtained from reference TRBV7-9 and TRBJ1-1, is as follows: DTGVSQNPRHKITKRGQNVTFRCDPISEHNRLYWYRQTLGQGPEFLTYFQNEAQLEKSRLLSDRFSAERPKGSFSTLEIQRTEQGDSAMYLCASSTEGVATEAFFGQGTRLTVV.